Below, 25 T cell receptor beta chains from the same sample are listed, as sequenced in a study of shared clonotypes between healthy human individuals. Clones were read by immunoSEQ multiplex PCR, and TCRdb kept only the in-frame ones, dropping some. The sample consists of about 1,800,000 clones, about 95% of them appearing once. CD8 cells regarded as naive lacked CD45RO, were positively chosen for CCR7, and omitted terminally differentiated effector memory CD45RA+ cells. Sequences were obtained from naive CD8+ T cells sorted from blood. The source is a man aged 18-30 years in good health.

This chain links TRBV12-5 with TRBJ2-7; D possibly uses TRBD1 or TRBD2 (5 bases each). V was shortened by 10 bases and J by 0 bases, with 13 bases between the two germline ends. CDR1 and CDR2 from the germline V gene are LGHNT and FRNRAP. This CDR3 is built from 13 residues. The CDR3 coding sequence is TGTGCTACCCGCGTGGGGGACTCCTACGAGCAGTACTTC. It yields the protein CATRVGDSYEQYF.

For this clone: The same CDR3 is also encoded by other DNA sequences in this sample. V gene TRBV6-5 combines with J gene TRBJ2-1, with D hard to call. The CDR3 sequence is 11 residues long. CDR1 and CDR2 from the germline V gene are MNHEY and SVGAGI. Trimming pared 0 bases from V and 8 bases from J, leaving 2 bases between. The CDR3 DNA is TGTGCCAGCAGTTACTCACATGAGCAGTTCTTC. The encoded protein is CASSYSHEQFF.

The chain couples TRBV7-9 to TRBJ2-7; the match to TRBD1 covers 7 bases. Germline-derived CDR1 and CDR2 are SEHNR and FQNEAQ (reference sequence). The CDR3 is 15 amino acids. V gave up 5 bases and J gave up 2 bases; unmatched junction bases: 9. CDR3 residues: CASSHRDRSAYEQYF. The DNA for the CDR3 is TGTGCCAGCAGCCACCGGGACAGAAGTGCCTACGAGCAGTACTTC.

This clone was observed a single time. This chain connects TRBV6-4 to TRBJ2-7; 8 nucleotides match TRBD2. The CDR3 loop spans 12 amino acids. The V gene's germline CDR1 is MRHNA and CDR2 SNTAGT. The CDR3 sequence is CAMAGGRYEQYF. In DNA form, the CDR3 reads TGTGCTATGGCGGGGGGCAGGTACGAGCAGTACTTC.

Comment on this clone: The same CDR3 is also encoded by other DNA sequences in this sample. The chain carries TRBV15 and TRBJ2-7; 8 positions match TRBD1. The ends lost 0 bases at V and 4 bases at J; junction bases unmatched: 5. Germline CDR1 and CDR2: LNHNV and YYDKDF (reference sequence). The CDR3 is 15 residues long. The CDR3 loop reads CATSRDRTGGYEQYF. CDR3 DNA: TGTGCCACCAGCAGAGATCGAACAGGGGGGTACGAGCAGTACTTC.

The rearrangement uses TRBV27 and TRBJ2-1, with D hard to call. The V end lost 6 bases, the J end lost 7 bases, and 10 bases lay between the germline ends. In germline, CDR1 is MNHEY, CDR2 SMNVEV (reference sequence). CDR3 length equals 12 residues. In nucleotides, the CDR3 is TGTGCCAGCAGGATTAGTTGGAATGAGCAGTTCTTC. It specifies CASRISWNEQFF.

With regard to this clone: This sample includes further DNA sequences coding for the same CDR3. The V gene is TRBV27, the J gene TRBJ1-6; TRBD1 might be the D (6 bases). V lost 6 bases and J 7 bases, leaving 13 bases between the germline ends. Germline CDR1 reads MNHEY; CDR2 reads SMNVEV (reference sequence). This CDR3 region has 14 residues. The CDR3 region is CASSLRGFNSPLHF. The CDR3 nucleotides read TGTGCCAGCAGCCTCAGGGGATTCAATTCACCCCTCCACTTT.

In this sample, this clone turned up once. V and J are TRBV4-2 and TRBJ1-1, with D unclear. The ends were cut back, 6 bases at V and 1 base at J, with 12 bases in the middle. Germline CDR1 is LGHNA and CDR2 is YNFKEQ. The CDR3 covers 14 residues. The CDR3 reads CASSMGRENTEAFF. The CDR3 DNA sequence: TGTGCCAGCAGTATGGGGAGGGAGAACACTGAAGCTTTCTTT.

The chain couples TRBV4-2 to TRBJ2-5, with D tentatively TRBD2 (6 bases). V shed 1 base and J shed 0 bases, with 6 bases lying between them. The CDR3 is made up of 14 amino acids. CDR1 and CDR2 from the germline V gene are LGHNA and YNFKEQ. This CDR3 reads CASSQAGDQETQYF. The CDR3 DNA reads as TGTGCCAGCAGCCAAGCGGGGGACCAAGAGACCCAGTACTTC.

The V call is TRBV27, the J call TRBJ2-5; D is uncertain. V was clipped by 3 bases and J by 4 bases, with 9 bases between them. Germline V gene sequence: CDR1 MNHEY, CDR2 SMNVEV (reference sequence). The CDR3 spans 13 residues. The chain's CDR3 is CASSFGNPETQYF. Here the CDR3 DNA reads TGTGCCAGCAGTTTTGGGAATCCAGAGACCCAGTACTTC.

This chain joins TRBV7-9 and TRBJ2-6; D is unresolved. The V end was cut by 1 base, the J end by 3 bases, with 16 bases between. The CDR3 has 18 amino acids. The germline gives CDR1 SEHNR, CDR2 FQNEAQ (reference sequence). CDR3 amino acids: CASSLVLGMVSGANVLTF. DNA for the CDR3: TGTGCCAGCAGCTTAGTTCTGGGTATGGTGAGTGGGGCCAACGTCCTGACTTTC. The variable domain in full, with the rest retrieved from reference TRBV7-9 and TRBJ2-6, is DTGVSQNPRHKITKRGQNVTFRCDPISEHNRLYWYRQTLGQGPEFLTYFQNEAQLEKSRLLSDRFSAERPKGSFSTLEIQRTEQGDSAMYLCASSLVLGMVSGANVLTFGAGSRLTVL.

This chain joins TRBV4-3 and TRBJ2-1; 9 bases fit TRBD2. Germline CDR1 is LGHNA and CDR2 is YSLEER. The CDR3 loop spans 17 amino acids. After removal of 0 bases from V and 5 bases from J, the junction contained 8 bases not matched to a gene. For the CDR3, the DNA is TGCGCCAGCAGCCAAGATAAGGCGGGAGGGGAAGACAATGAGCAGTTCTTC. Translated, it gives CASSQDKAGGEDNEQFF.

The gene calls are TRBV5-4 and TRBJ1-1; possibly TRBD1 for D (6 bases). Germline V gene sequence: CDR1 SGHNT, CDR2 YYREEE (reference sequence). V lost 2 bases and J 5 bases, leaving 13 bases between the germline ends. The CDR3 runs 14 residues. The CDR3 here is CASSFGGGLTEAFF. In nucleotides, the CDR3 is TGTGCCAGCAGCTTCGGGGGCGGGCTAACTGAAGCTTTCTTT.

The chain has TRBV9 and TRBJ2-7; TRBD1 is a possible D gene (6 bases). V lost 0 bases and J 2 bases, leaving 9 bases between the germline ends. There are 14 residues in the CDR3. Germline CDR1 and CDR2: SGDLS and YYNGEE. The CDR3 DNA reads TGTGCCAGCAGCGTAGCACAGGGTCCCTACGAGCAGTACTTC. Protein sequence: CASSVAQGPYEQYF.

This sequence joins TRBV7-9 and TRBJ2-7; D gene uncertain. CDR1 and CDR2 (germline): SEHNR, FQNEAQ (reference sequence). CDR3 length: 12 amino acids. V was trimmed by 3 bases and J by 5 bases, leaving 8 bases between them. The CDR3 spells CASSFVPNEQYF. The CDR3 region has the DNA TGTGCCAGCAGCTTCGTCCCGAACGAGCAGTACTTC.

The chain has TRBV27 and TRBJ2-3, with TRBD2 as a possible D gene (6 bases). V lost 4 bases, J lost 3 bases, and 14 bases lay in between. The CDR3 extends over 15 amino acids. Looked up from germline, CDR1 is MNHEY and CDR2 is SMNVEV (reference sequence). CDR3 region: CASSWAGGLTDTQYF. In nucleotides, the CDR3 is TGTGCCAGCAGTTGGGCCGGGGGTCTTACAGATACGCAGTATTTT.

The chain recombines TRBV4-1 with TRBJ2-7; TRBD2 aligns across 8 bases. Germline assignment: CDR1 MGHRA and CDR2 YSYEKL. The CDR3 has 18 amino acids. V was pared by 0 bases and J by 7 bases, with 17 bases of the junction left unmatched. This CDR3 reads CASSQDWGAGGPAVEQYF. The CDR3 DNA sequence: TGCGCCAGCAGCCAAGATTGGGGGGCGGGAGGTCCCGCGGTGGAGCAGTACTTC.

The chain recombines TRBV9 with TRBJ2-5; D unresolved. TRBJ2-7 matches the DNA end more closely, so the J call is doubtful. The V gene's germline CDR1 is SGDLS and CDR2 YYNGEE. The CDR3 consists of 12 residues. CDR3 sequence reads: CASSVGETEQYF. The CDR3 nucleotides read TGTGCCAGCAGCGTAGGAGAGACCGAGCAGTACTTC.

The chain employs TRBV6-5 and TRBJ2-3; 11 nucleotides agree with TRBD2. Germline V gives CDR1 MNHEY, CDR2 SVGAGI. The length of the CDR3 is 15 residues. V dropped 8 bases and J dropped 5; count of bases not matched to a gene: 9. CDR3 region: CASRFGLAGGDTQYF. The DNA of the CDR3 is TGTGCCAGCCGATTTGGGCTAGCGGGAGGAGATACGCAGTATTTT.

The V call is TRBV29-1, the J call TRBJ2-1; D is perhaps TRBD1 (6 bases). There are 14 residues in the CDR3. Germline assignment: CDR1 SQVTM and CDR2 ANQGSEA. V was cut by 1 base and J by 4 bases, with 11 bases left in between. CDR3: CSVEGGGEYNEQFF. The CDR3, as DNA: TGCAGCGTTGAAGGTGGGGGCGAGTACAATGAGCAGTTCTTC.

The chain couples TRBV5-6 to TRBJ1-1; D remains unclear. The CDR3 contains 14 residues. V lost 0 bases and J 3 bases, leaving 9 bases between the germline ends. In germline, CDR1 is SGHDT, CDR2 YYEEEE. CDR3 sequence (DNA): TGTGCCAGCAGCTTGGTAGGCGGGGACACTGAAGCTTTCTTT. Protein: CASSLVGGDTEAFF.

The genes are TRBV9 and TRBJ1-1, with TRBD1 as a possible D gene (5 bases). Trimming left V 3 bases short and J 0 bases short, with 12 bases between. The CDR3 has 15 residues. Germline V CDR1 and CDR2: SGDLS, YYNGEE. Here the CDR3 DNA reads TGTGCCAGCAGCGAGATGGACACCCTGAACACTGAAGCTTTCTTT. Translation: CASSEMDTLNTEAFF.

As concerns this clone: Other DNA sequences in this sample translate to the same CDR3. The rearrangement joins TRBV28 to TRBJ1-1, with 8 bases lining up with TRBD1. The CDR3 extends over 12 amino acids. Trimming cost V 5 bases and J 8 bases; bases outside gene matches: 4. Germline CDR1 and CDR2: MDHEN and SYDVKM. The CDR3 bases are TGTGCCAGCAGTCCGACAGGGGCAGAAGCTTTCTTT. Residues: CASSPTGAEAFF.

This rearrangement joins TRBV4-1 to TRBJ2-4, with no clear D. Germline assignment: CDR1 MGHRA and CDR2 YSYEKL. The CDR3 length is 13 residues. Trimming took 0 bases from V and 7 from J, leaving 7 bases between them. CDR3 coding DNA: TGCGCCAGCAGCCAAGATCGTAGTAACATTCAGTACTTC. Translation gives CASSQDRSNIQYF.

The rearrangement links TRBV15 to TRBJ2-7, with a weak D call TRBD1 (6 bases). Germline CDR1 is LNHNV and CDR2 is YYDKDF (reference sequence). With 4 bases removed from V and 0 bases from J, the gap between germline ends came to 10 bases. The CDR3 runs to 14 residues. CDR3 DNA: TGTGCCACCAGCAACAGGGTTATCTCCTACGAGCAGTACTTC. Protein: CATSNRVISYEQYF.